The sequence of this T cell receptor beta chain was determined in a study of OX40 agonist ivuxolimab in advanced cancers. Broadly, across the study: Ivuxolimab, which targeted the costimulatory receptor OX40 (CD134), was an agonistic, fully human IgG2 monoclonal antibody. Intravenous ivuxolimab was administered to patients every 2 weeks at six dose levels: 0.01, 0.1, 0.3, 1.5, 3 and 10 mg/kg. Of the roughly 51 patients in dose escalation, around 19 had hepatocellular carcinoma, roughly 15 had melanoma, 9 had renal cell carcinoma and 9 had head and neck cancer. In the dose-escalation cohort, 75% to 90% of patients were male, and the mean age was roughly 56 years with a range of about 20 to 90. Patients were allowed to have had prior anti-PD-1, anti-PD-L1 or anti-CTLA-4 therapy, and 40% to 45% of the dose-escalation patients had previously received checkpoint inhibitors. Partial responses occurred in three dose-escalation patients, of whom one had hepatocellular carcinoma and two had cutaneous melanoma. Peripheral TCRbeta sequencing was intended to test whether TCR sequence diversity was altered and clonal T-cell expansion was caused by ivuxolimab. The paper describes the monotherapy dose-escalation part (N ≈ 52 patients) of the phase I trial of ivuxolimab.

Patients with autoimmune disease history or receiving systemic immunosuppression were excluded from the trial. Peripheral blood for TCR sequencing was drawn from every dose cohort at baseline, at cycle 4 day 1 and at cycle 7 day 1. The samples were taken from a phase I, first-in-human, multicenter, open-label dose-escalation trial of ivuxolimab. The trial enrolled adults with locally advanced or metastatic head and neck squamous cell, hepatocellular, melanoma or renal cell carcinoma. Before TCR sequencing, CD4+ T cells and CD8+ T cells were sorted from peripheral blood as separate populations. Of note for this clone: It lacks a known antigen. Base qualities are not recorded, but no much larger clone differs from it by a single base.

The germline V gene yields SGHTA for CDR1 and FQGNSA for CDR2. The CDR3, cysteine through phenylalanine, is 13 amino acids long. Only CDR3 DNA remains: 39 bases, in frame from the first base. To sequence the TCRbeta CDR3 region, genomic DNA was isolated from the sorted cells. The immunoSEQ Assay was used to sequence the TCRbeta CDR3 regions. TCRdb mirrors the immuneACCESS table, restricted to in-frame sequences. Some clones are absent from its copies; in checked studies, under half trace to an unresolved V gene, and the reason for the others is unknown. A total of 70,000 or so clones appear in this sample, 87% of them only once. The ten largest clones add up to about 2.5% of the sample. General findings and caveats noted by the study authors: The antigen specificity of the peripheral T cells that underwent clonal expansion was not determined. On average, CD8+ T cells showed more expanded clones than CD4+ T cells after ivuxolimab. Low levels of normalized T-cell clonal expansion were also shown by some nonresponding patients. In the 0.1-3.0 mg/kg groups, partial responders had among the lowest normalized peripheral clonal expansion, particularly in CD8+ T cells. At doses from 0.1 to 3.0 mg/kg, clonal expansion was seen in both CD4+ and CD8+ blood T cells between baseline and week 6.

Sequenced material: CD4+ or CD8+ T cells sorted from blood, taken in a trial of the OX40 agonist ivuxolimab. In this chain, TRBV7-2 is recombined with TRBJ2-5, with the identity of the D gene unclear. Near its end, the DNA agrees better with TRBJ2-7, so the J call may be wrong. The TCR originated in an adult with an advanced solid tumor such as melanoma, head and neck, liver or kidney cancer. The CDR3 is CASSLGPLNEQYF. The sequenced DNA: TGTGCCAGCAGCCTGGGCCCTCTCAACGAGCAGTACTTC.